This TCR beta chain emerged from a study of T cells in localized non-small cell lung cancer. Study-level results: Uninvolved adjacent lung showed peak T cell clonality, exceeding tumor.

As to this clone: The antigen is unknown.

TCRdb's table, derived via immunoSEQ multiplex PCR, lists solely in-frame clones and lacks some. The sample has some 20,000 clones; about 91% are singletons. The clonotype was recovered from a woman aged 35-75 years with stage I lung adenocarcinoma. Sequencing used peripheral blood, obtained before any cancer treatment.

The CDR3 reads CASSLRLNTEAFF. The CDR3 region has the DNA TGTGCCAGCAGCTTGCGGTTGAACACTGAAGCTTTCTTT. The chain employs TRBV5-6 and TRBJ1-1, with unresolved D. Trimming removed 1 base at V and 0 bases at J, with 4 bases between. The CDR3 sequence is 13 residues long. Germline V gene data show CDR1 as SGHDT and CDR2 as YYEEEE.